This T cell receptor (beta chain) was captured in a study of cytomegalovirus exposure and HLA in healthy donors. Regarding the study as a whole: Investigators reported under 200 TCR beta chains as tied to cytomegalovirus. Researchers reportedly found TCR beta sequences accurately predicted most subjects' HLA-A and HLA-B alleles. Many donors shared some public TCRs, even though most TCR sequences were rare.

Looked up from germline, CDR1 is MNHNS and CDR2 is SASEGT. V was trimmed by 0 bases and J by 4 bases, leaving 12 bases between them. This CDR3 has 15 residues. Amplification used 60 Vbeta primers and 13 Jbeta primers. In the source study's methods: It was a later analysis that counted about 80 million unique TCR beta chains, of which some 10 million were shared. Clones were read by immunoSEQ multiplex PCR, and TCRdb kept only the in-frame ones, dropping some. V, J and clone size derive from that table, while D and trimming were established from the DNA sequence. The profile shows 150,000 to 180,000 clones, 80% of them singletons. Concerning this clone: No antigen is known for it.

The material sequenced was PBMCs. This chain uses TRBV6-1 with TRBJ1-2; D not resolved. This receptor was identified in a middle-aged woman in good health and CMV-seropositive. The CDR3 protein is CASSEARVGIYGYTF. The DNA for the CDR3 is TGTGCCAGCAGTGAAGCGCGCGTTGGTATCTATGGCTACACCTTC.